Below are 27 T cell receptor beta chains sequenced from a single sample in a study of tumor-infiltrating lymphocytes in primary liver carcinoma. Unsorted bulk tissue of about 19-31 mg yielded co-extracted RNA and DNA. Production of TCR beta cDNA used around 0.45 ug total RNA together with a constant-region primer. Slightly modified ARM-PCR with three nested multiplex PCR rounds yielded TCR beta libraries. TRBV1-TRBV30 forward and Cbeta reverse primers drove the first two roughly 10-cycle rounds. TCRdb analysed the multiplex PCR reads with MiXCR anew, one entry per CDR3 protein. Found here are tens of thousands of distinct CDR3 sequences, 69% of them singletons; the top ten hold around 24%. Sequencing used tumor-adjacent normal liver tissue. The receptors come from a man in his forties with primary liver carcinoma and hepatitis B virus infection.

Points on this clonotype: A single base separates this from a much larger clone, so it may be a read error. The chain has TRBV7-9 and TRBJ2-7, with D possibly TRBD1 on 5 matching bases. Germline assignment: CDR1 SEHNR and CDR2 FQNEAQ (reference sequence). The CDR3 has 16 amino acids. CDR3 region: CASSSLTGLGLDDQYF. The CDR3 coding sequence is TGTGCCAGCAGCTCACTTACTGGCTTGGGGCTTGACGACCAGTACTTC.

Only one count was recorded for this clonotype. A much larger clone lies a single base off, so this may be a read error. V gene TRBV5-1 combines with J gene TRBJ2-1; TRBD2 might be the D (5 bases). Germline V gene sequence: CDR1 SGHRS, CDR2 YFSETQ. The CDR3 contains 16 residues. CDR3 sequence: CVSSLDAGAVGAEQFF. The CDR3 DNA reads as TGCGTCAGCAGCTTGGATGCGGGCGCGGTGGGAGCCGAGCAGTTCTTC.

Notes on this clonotype: The junction departs from the called germline gene at one end, perhaps through a read error. The rearrangement joins TRBV6-5 to TRBJ2-6; 7 bases are a match to TRBD1. There are 15 residues in the CDR3. Germline CDR1 and CDR2: MNHEY and SVGAGI. The chain's CDR3 is CDSRYRGSWANVLTF. The CDR3 DNA reads TGTGACAGCAGATACAGGGGCTCTTGGGCCAACGTCCTGACTTTC.

The rearrangement links TRBV28 to TRBJ2-7, with D possibly called TRBD1 or TRBD2 (6 bases each). Deletions cut 7 bases from V and 6 bases from J, with 22 bases between. In germline, CDR1 is MDHEN, CDR2 SYDVKM. The CDR3 loop spans 15 amino acids. CDR3 sequence (DNA): TGTGCCAGCAATTCTGGGGGGCAGGGGAGGTCCGAGCAGTACTTC. Translation gives CASNSGGQGRSEQYF. The whole variable domain, remainder taken from reference TRBV28 and TRBJ2-7, is DVKVTQSSRYLVKRTGEKVFLECVQDMDHENMFWYRQDPGLGLRLIYFSYDVKMKEKGDIPEGYSVSREKKERFSLILESASTNQTSMYLCASNSGGQGRSEQYFGPGTRLTVT.

This chain uses TRBV12-3 or TRBV12-4 with TRBJ2-7, with D perhaps TRBD2 (5 bases). The CDR3 covers 12 residues. Trimming removed 3 bases at V and 9 bases at J, with 12 bases between. The CDR3 bases are TGTGCCAGCAGTTTGTCGGCGGGCGGGCAGTACTTC. This translates into CASSLSAGGQYF.

As to this clonotype: The junction shows a germline mismatch at one end, possibly a read error. The CDR3 loop reads CVSSEEVNRETQYF. Here the CDR3 DNA reads TGTGTCAGCAGTGAAGAGGTTAATCGGGAGACCCAGTACTTC. The V call is TRBV2, the J call TRBJ2-5; no clear D. The germline V gene has CDR1 SNHLY and CDR2 FYNNEI. This CDR3 region has 14 residues.

The table lists this clonotype with many counts. J is TRBJ2-5 and V is TRBV11-2, with 11 bases that match TRBD2. CDR1 is SGHAT and CDR2 is FQNNGV in the germline V gene. The CDR3 totals 16 residues. The J segment lost 0 bases and the V segment lost 1 base, leaving 1 base of the junction unmatched. In nucleotides, the CDR3 is TGTGCCAGCAGCTTAGGACTAGCGGGAAACCAAGAGACCCAGTACTTC. Its translation is CASSLGLAGNQETQYF.

Note on this clonotype: The junction departs from the called germline gene at one end, perhaps through a read error. The chain links TRBV4-2 to TRBJ2-7; tentatively, D is TRBD1 (6 bases). This CDR3 spans 13 amino acids. The germline V gene encodes CDR1 LGHNA and CDR2 YNFKEQ. The CDR3 sequence: CAGSQAGVLEQYF. The DNA for the CDR3 is TGTGCCGGCAGCCAAGCAGGGGTTCTCGAGCAGTACTTC.

The J gene is TRBJ2-7, the V gene TRBV6-5, with a tentative D call TRBD2 (5 bases). V shed 6 bases and J shed 10 bases, with 16 bases lying between them. Per the germline V gene, CDR1 is MNHEY and CDR2 is SVGAGI. The CDR3 has 12 amino acids. CDR3 loop: CASRVGSSEQYF. The CDR3 DNA follows: TGTGCCAGCAGGGTAGGGAGCTCCGAACAGTACTTC.

For this clonotype: One end of the junction varies from germline; a read error may be responsible. V gene TRBV12-3 or TRBV12-4 combines with J gene TRBJ1-1; no firm D call. The CDR3 length is 13 residues. CDR3 sequence: CASSPRTLTEAFF. For the CDR3, the DNA is TGTGCTAGCAGTCCGAGGACGCTCACTGAAGCTTTCTTT.

The chain links TRBV29-1 to TRBJ1-2, with no clear D. The CDR3 contains 12 residues. V dropped 8 bases and J dropped 6 bases, with 16 bases sitting between them. Germline assignment: CDR1 SQVTM and CDR2 ANQGSEA. CDR3 sequence reads: CSSLIGENGYTF. The CDR3 DNA is TGCAGCTCCCTTATTGGGGAAAATGGCTACACCTTC.

This clonotype was found once. The junction does not match germline at one end; this may be a read error. The rearrangement links TRBV11-2 to TRBJ2-5; D gene uncertain. The CDR3 is 15 residues long. CDR1 is SGHAT and CDR2 is FQNNGV in the germline V gene. DNA for the CDR3: TGCGCCAGCAGCTTAAGAGTAGTGGAATTGCAGACCCAGTACTTC. Its protein product is CASSLRVVELQTQYF.

In regard to this clonotype: Sequence at one end of the junction differs from germline and may be a read error. The V gene is TRBV28, the J gene TRBJ2-6, with a tentative D call TRBD1 (5 bases). Germline-derived CDR1 and CDR2 are MDHEN and SYDVKM. The CDR3 has 18 amino acids. In DNA, the CDR3 is TGTGCAAGCAGTTTCCTGCCAGGGTCTGGATCTGAGGCCAACGTCCTGACTTTC. This encodes CASSFLPGSGSEANVLTF.

This clonotype was observed at least ten times. The chain employs TRBV28 and TRBJ2-1, with D possibly being TRBD1 (5 bases). V was pared by 5 bases and J by 16 bases, with 18 bases between. CDR3 length: 12 residues. Germline V gene data show CDR1 as MDHEN and CDR2 as SYDVKM. Here the CDR3 DNA reads TGTGCCAGCAGTAGCCGTTTGAAGGGGTTTTTCTTC. Amino acids: CASSSRLKGFFF.

This chain links TRBV14 with TRBJ1-1, with D uncertain. Germline V gives CDR1 SGHDN, CDR2 FVKESK. V was clipped by 2 bases and J by 8 bases, with 15 bases between them. This CDR3 has 14 residues. The CDR3: CASSQIAGPLEAFF. DNA for the CDR3: TGTGCCAGCAGCCAAATTGCGGGTCCTCTCGAAGCTTTCTTT.

Comment on this clonotype: Being one base from a much bigger clone, this may be a read error. The chain carries TRBV30 and TRBJ1-1; 9 nucleotides line up with TRBD1. After removal of 5 bases from V and 7 bases from J, the junction contained 8 bases not matched to a gene. The CDR3 has 13 residues. Germline V gene lookup returns CDR1 GTSNPN and CDR2 SVGIG (reference sequence). CDR3 DNA: TGTGCCTGGGGTACAGGGGGCAGCAATGAAGCTTTCTTT. Protein: CAWGTGGSNEAFF.

This clonotype was seen a few times. This sequence may be a read error, since a much larger clone differs from it by one base. The chain links TRBV4-1 to TRBJ2-1; D ambiguous. The CDR3 has 12 amino acids. The germline V gene has CDR1 MGHRA and CDR2 YSYEKL. V was trimmed by 1 base and J by 6 bases, leaving 4 bases between them. The chain's CDR3 is CASSQGGNEQFF. CDR3 nucleotide sequence: TGCGCCAGCAGCCAAGGAGGCAATGAGCAGTTCTTC.

This clonotype was seen repeatedly, ten times or more. This rearrangement joins TRBV11-1 to TRBJ1-2, with D unresolved. Trimming left V 0 bases short and J 8 bases short, with 13 bases between. Germline loops: CDR1 SGHAT, CDR2 FQDESV (reference sequence). The CDR3 contains 14 residues. The CDR3 nucleotides read TGTGCCAGCAGCTTAGCGCGCCGAGGCGGAGGCTACACCTTC. Translated, it gives CASSLARRGGGYTF.

A few counts support this clonotype. A read error may explain this, as a much larger clone is one base away. The V and J genes are TRBV10-3 and TRBJ1-2; D not resolved. V lost 3 bases and J lost 2, with 7 bases in between. The CDR3 runs 13 residues. Per the germline V gene, CDR1 is ENHRY and CDR2 is SYGVKD. CDR3 nucleotide sequence: TGTGCCATCAGTGATGCCAGAAACTATGGCTACACCTTC. Protein product: CAISDARNYGYTF.

V usage is TRBV11-2 and J usage is TRBJ2-3; 7 positions match TRBD1. The J call is doubtful: the DNA matches TRBJ1-5 better. CDR3 length: 14 amino acids. Germline V CDR1 and CDR2: SGHAT, FQNNGV. CDR3 sequence (DNA): TGTGCCAGCAGCTTTCGGGACAGCACAGATACGCAGCATTTT. It specifies CASSFRDSTDTQHF.

Relative to its sample, this clonotype is medium-sized (0.01 to 0.1%). The V gene is TRBV10-3, the J gene TRBJ2-3; 10 nucleotides line up with TRBD2. The germline V gene has CDR1 ENHRY and CDR2 SYGVKD. Germline trimming cut 6 bases from V and 0 bases from J; bases unmatched to any gene: 6. The CDR3 is made up of 16 amino acids. Here the CDR3 DNA reads TGTGCCATCAGGCACACTAGCGGGGCTAGCACAGATACGCAGTATTTT. As protein: CAIRHTSGASTDTQYF.

Many counts were recorded for this clonotype. The DNA for the CDR3 is TGTGCCAGCAGCTTGGCACTGACAGTGGGGGACAATGAGCAGTTCTTC. This codes for CASSLALTVGDNEQFF. The chain is built from TRBV5-4 and TRBJ2-1; D assignment may be TRBD1 or TRBD2 (5 bases each). V lost 0 bases and J 5 bases, leaving 15 bases between the germline ends. The CDR3 contains 16 residues. Germline values: CDR1 SGHNT, CDR2 YYREEE (reference sequence).

This clonotype was counted a few times. The rearrangement joins TRBV7-9 to TRBJ2-1; no clear D. Germline V gene sequence: CDR1 SEHNR, CDR2 FQNEAQ (reference sequence). The V and J ends lost 2 bases and 7 bases respectively, with 12 bases between them. The CDR3 runs to 14 residues. The CDR3 bases are TGTGCCAGCAGCTTATCACTCCCTAGTAATGAGCAGTTCTTC. Protein sequence: CASSLSLPSNEQFF.

As for this clonotype: An end of the junction does not agree with germline; a read error may underlie this. V and J are TRBV6-5 and TRBJ2-5, with D perhaps TRBD1 (5 bases). In germline, CDR1 is MNHEY, CDR2 SVGAGI. The CDR3 has 14 residues. In nucleotides, the CDR3 is TGTGACAGCAGTTACGGGTGGGGCCGAGAGACTCAGTACTTC. Translating it yields CDSSYGWGRETQYF.

Concerning this clonotype: One end of the junction does not line up with germline, which may come from a read error. This chain connects TRBV11-2 to TRBJ2-5, with 10 bases fitting TRBD2. Germline V CDR1 and CDR2: SGHAT, FQNNGV. The CDR3 is made up of 18 amino acids. The CDR3 region has the DNA TGTGCCAGCGGCTTAGATCCGTGGTCTAGCGGGAGAGGAGGGACCCAATACTTC. Residues: CASGLDPWSSGRGGTQYF.

This chain joins TRBV29-1 and TRBJ2-1; D call uncertain. Looked up from germline, CDR1 is SQVTM and CDR2 is ANQGSEA. The length of the CDR3 is 16 residues. The CDR3 bases are TGCAGTGTCGCCACACTTCGGCCCTGTTCCCGTCAAGAGCAGTTCTTC. Translated: CSVATLRPCSRQEQFF.

Many counts were recorded for this clonotype. The chain employs TRBV29-1 and TRBJ2-2; 8 bases line up with TRBD1. Per germline, CDR1 SQVTM and CDR2 ANQGSEA. Germline trimming cut 1 base from V and 4 bases from J; bases unmatched to any gene: 8. This CDR3 is built from 16 residues. The CDR3 DNA follows: TGCAGCGTTGAAGGGTTGGACAGGGTGGGCACCGGGGAGCTGTTTTTT. It translates to CSVEGLDRVGTGELFF.